Each of the 32 T cell receptor beta chains below was sequenced from the same sample in a study of spatial heterogeneity in lung cancer. Described time point: sample taken at primary tumor resection. Whole RNA was taken from tumor, nontumor lung or frozen PBMC; it was then sequenced unsorted. TCRdb ran MiXCR on the 5' RACE reads and lists one entry per CDR3 protein. The profile shows some 50,000 distinct CDR3 sequences, 12% of them singletons. This sample comprised PBMCs, obtained at surgery. The source is a female donor with early-stage non-small cell lung cancer.

The CDR3 sequence is CASITLGRGNGYTF. CDR3 bases: TGTGCCAGCATCACATTAGGCAGGGGGAATGGCTACACCTTC. V and J are TRBV12-3 or TRBV12-4 and TRBJ1-2, with 7 bases matching TRBD1. The V gene end was trimmed by 7 bases and the J gene end by 6 bases; junction bases not matched to a gene: 11. The CDR3 contains 14 residues.

This clonotype was detected only a few times. This chain joins TRBV3-1 and TRBJ2-6, with unresolved D. The CDR3 runs 16 residues. V was pared by 1 base and J by 0 bases, with 7 bases between. The germline CDR1 and CDR2 sequences are LGHDT and YNNKEL (reference sequence). CDR3 DNA sequence: TGTGCCAGCAGCCAAGTACGGACCTCTGGGGCCAACGTCCTGACTTTC. The encoded protein is CASSQVRTSGANVLTF.

The chain recombines TRBV28 with TRBJ2-7, with D unclear. With 3 bases removed from V and 1 base from J, the gap between germline ends came to 7 bases. Germline V lookup: CDR1 MDHEN, CDR2 SYDVKM. The CDR3 has 13 amino acids. CDR3 residues: CASSLPESYEQYF. The CDR3 region has the DNA TGTGCCAGCAGTTTGCCAGAGTCCTACGAGCAGTACTTC.

The J gene is TRBJ1-1, the V gene TRBV7-8; 9 nucleotides align to TRBD1. The ends lost 1 base at V and 0 bases at J; junction bases unmatched: 0. This CDR3 contains 15 residues. Germline-derived CDR1 and CDR2 are SGHVS and FQNEAQ. The CDR3 sequence: CASSLDRGLNTEAFF. CDR3 DNA: TGTGCCAGCAGCTTAGACAGGGGGCTGAACACTGAAGCTTTCTTT.

The chain uses TRBV20-1 and TRBJ1-5; D perhaps matches TRBD1 (5 bases). This CDR3 region has 14 residues. Trimming took 6 bases from V and 2 from J, leaving 14 bases between them. Germline V CDR1 and CDR2: DFQATT, SNEGSKA (reference sequence). In DNA form, the CDR3 reads TGCAGTGCAGGGGCCCTGGGGGGCAATCAGCCCCAGCATTTT. Amino acid sequence: CSAGALGGNQPQHF.

This clonotype was counted between two and nine times. This chain links TRBV7-6 with TRBJ2-3; 8 positions agree with TRBD2. CDR3 length equals 14 residues. The V gene's germline CDR1 is SGHVS and CDR2 FNYEAQ. Losses at the gene ends were 5 bases for V and 1 base for J; bases not matched to a gene: 2. The CDR3 loop is CASSTRGGTDTQYF. For the CDR3, the DNA is TGTGCCAGCAGCACGCGGGGGGGCACAGATACGCAGTATTTT.

This clonotype came up many times. V usage is TRBV6-2 or TRBV6-3 and J usage is TRBJ2-3; D not certain. The CDR3 runs to 13 residues. The germline V gene has CDR1 MNHEY and CDR2 SVGEGT. Trimming cost V 2 bases and J 2 bases, with 5 bases left between them. The CDR3 sequence is CASSYTNTDTQYF. The CDR3 DNA sequence: TGTGCCAGCAGTTACACTAACACAGATACGCAGTATTTT.

Only a few counts were recorded for this clonotype. The chain links TRBV3-2 to TRBJ2-2; the tabulated D call, TRBD2, remains unverified against the DNA. TRBV3-2 is a recognized pseudogene. CDR3 length: 17 residues. The CDR3 nucleotides read TGTGCCAGCAGCCCCAAAGGAAGGGTCCTAAAAACCGGGGAGCTGTTTTTT. Its protein product is CASSPKGRVLKTGELFF.

This clonotype is judged medium-sized. J is TRBJ2-7 and V is TRBV20-1; possible D gene TRBD2, 7 bases. Germline lookup yields CDR1 DFQATT and CDR2 SNEGSKA (reference sequence). CDR3 length: 15 residues. Trimming took 0 bases from V and 2 from J, leaving 14 bases between them. The CDR3 DNA is TGCAGTGCTAGAGATTCGACGGGGGGCCCCTACGAGCAGTACTTC. Its protein product is CSARDSTGGPYEQYF.

In its sample, this clonotype was seen a few times. The CDR3 region is CASAAGGPGIQYF. In DNA form, the CDR3 reads TGTGCCAGCGCGGCCGGGGGGCCCGGCATTCAGTACTTC. The chain recombines TRBV6-1 with TRBJ2-4; tentatively, D is TRBD2 (7 bases). Germline V gives CDR1 MNHNS, CDR2 SASEGT. V lost 8 bases and J 9 bases, leaving 17 bases between the germline ends. The CDR3 spans 13 residues.

The rearrangement links TRBV14 to TRBJ2-5; tentatively, D is TRBD2 (6 bases). Germline CDR1 reads SGHDN; CDR2 reads FVKESK. CDR3 length: 14 amino acids. V lost 4 bases to trimming and J lost 0 bases, with 9 bases between them. The CDR3: CASSRRDYQETQYF. CDR3 DNA sequence: TGTGCCAGCAGCCGCCGGGACTACCAAGAGACCCAGTACTTC.

This clonotype was observed many times. The chain employs TRBV5-4 and TRBJ2-7; D is ambiguous. Germline-derived CDR1 and CDR2 are SGHNT and YYREEE (reference sequence). This CDR3 is built from 13 residues. V was trimmed by 4 bases and J by 0 bases, leaving 8 bases between them. DNA for the CDR3: TGTGCCAGCAGCGGCAGATTCTCCTACGAGCAGTACTTC. Its translation is CASSGRFSYEQYF.

This clonotype has just a few counts. The rearrangement links TRBV7-9 to TRBJ2-7; 11 bases fit TRBD1. Germline V CDR1 and CDR2: SEHNR, FQNEAQ (reference sequence). The CDR3 loop spans 17 amino acids. V lost 0 bases to trimming and J lost 0 bases; unmatched junction nucleotides: 4. DNA for the CDR3: TGTGCCAGCAGCTTAGCAAATGGACAGGGGGCCTCCTACGAGCAGTACTTC. Residues: CASSLANGQGASYEQYF.

The gene calls are TRBV5-4 and TRBJ2-3; no definite D call. CDR1 is SGHNT, CDR2 YYREEE, per germline (reference sequence). The CDR3 spans 16 residues. V lost 4 bases and J lost 4, with 19 bases in between. The CDR3: CASSRPGERRADTQYF. The DNA of the CDR3 is TGTGCCAGCAGCCGTCCCGGCGAGCGTCGTGCAGATACGCAGTATTTT.

The J gene is TRBJ2-3, the V gene TRBV20-1; D unresolved. This CDR3 contains 14 residues. V shed 6 bases and J shed 5 bases, with 18 bases lying between them. Germline-derived CDR1 and CDR2 are DFQATT and SNEGSKA (reference sequence). The CDR3 DNA follows: TGCAGTGCCCTCTCACAGCGTTGGGTAGATACGCAGTATTTT. Encoded protein: CSALSQRWVDTQYF.

The CDR3 region has the DNA TGTGCCAGCTCACCAGGGACGGGCACTGAAGCTTTCTTT. Its translation is CASSPGTGTEAFF. This chain uses TRBV18 with TRBJ1-1; possible D gene TRBD1, 5 bases. Trimming shortened V by 2 bases and J by 4 bases, and 8 bases separated the two germline ends. There are 13 residues in the CDR3. The germline V gene has CDR1 KGHSH and CDR2 LQKENI.

This clonotype was found a few times. V usage is TRBV5-1 and J usage is TRBJ2-5, with TRBD1 identical over 9 bases. The ends lost 4 bases at V and 5 bases at J; junction bases unmatched: 18. CDR1 and CDR2 (germline): SGHRS, YFSETQ. This CDR3 has 18 amino acids. The CDR3 loop reads CASSRFTIPGQGMETQYF. The DNA for the CDR3 is TGCGCCAGCAGCCGATTTACGATTCCGGGACAGGGAATGGAGACCCAGTACTTC. Combining the CDR3 with reference TRBV5-1 and TRBJ2-5 gives the whole variable domain KAGVTQTPRYLIKTRGQQVTLSCSPISGHRSVSWYQQTPGQGLQFLFEYFSETQRNKGNFPGRFSGRQFSNSRSEMNVSTLELGDSALYLCASSRFTIPGQGMETQYFGPGTRLLVL.

The sample holds many counts of this clonotype. The chain uses TRBV3-1 and TRBJ2-1; the match to TRBD2 covers 11 bases. Looked up from germline, CDR1 is LGHDT and CDR2 is YNNKEL (reference sequence). The CDR3 runs to 15 residues. J was trimmed by 4 bases and V by 3 bases; bases with no gene match: 2. This CDR3 is CASSHGTSGYNEQFF. The CDR3 DNA is TGTGCCAGCAGCCACGGGACTAGCGGTTACAATGAGCAGTTCTTC.

This clonotype was found a few times. The genes are TRBV7-2 and TRBJ2-2; the match to TRBD1 covers 9 bases. The V gene's germline CDR1 is SGHTA and CDR2 FQGNSA. CDR3 length equals 18 residues. The J segment lost 5 bases and the V segment lost 3 bases, leaving 13 bases of the junction unmatched. CDR3 sequence reads: CASSLDRPLTGGTGELFF. The DNA of the CDR3 is TGTGCCAGCAGCTTGGACCGTCCGCTGACAGGGGGGACCGGGGAGCTGTTTTTT.

This clonotype came up a few times. This chain uses TRBV5-1 with TRBJ2-3, with 11 nucleotides matching TRBD2. The length of the CDR3 is 16 residues. Germline V gene data show CDR1 as SGHRS and CDR2 as YFSETQ. After removal of 4 bases from V and 10 bases from J, the junction contained 14 bases not matched to a gene. The chain's CDR3 is CASSPAVVAGGNSQYF. The CDR3 nucleotides read TGCGCCAGCAGCCCCGCGGTGGTAGCGGGGGGGAACTCGCAGTATTTT.

This clonotype showed up just a few times. The chain recombines TRBV18 with TRBJ2-1; D may be TRBD1 or TRBD2 (5 bases each). V lost 2 bases and J lost 5, with 7 bases in between. Germline lookup yields CDR1 KGHSH and CDR2 LQKENI. The CDR3 loop spans 13 amino acids. The CDR3, as DNA: TGTGCCAGCTCACCAAGGGGAGACAATGAGCAGTTCTTC. Its translation: CASSPRGDNEQFF.

The table lists this clonotype with many counts. The chain carries TRBV10-3 and TRBJ2-7, with 12 bases that match TRBD1. Germline V gives CDR1 ENHRY, CDR2 SYGVKD. V shed 6 bases, J shed 6 bases, and the junction held 9 bases outside the gene matches. This CDR3 contains 15 residues. CDR3 DNA: TGTGCCATCAGCTTTACCGGGACAGGGGGCCGCGAGCAGTACTTC. Translated: CAISFTGTGGREQYF.

The gene calls are TRBV19 and TRBJ2-3; maybe TRBD2 (6 bases). V lost 4 bases, J lost 0 bases, and 11 bases lay in between. The CDR3 has 15 amino acids. CDR1 and CDR2 from the germline V gene are LNHDA and SQIVND (reference sequence). Here the CDR3 reads CASSSGILSTDTQYF. CDR3 in DNA: TGTGCCAGTAGTAGCGGGATTCTTAGCACAGATACGCAGTATTTT.

V and J are TRBV9 and TRBJ1-6, with unresolved D. Germline V gene lookup returns CDR1 SGDLS and CDR2 YYNGEE. The CDR3 totals 14 residues. Trimming removed 4 bases from V and 7 bases from J, with 12 bases in between. The CDR3 sequence is CASSPRVDNSPLHF. As DNA, the CDR3 is TGTGCCAGCAGCCCCCGAGTGGACAATTCACCCCTCCACTTT.

The gene calls are TRBV5-4 and TRBJ1-1; D not certain. The CDR3 loop spans 13 amino acids. Germline V gene lookup returns CDR1 SGHNT and CDR2 YYREEE (reference sequence). V was pared by 4 bases and J by 0 bases, with 7 bases between. CDR3 amino acids: CASSLRMNTEAFF. DNA of the CDR3: TGTGCCAGCAGCCTACGGATGAACACTGAAGCTTTCTTT. Together with reference TRBV5-4 and TRBJ1-1, the CDR3 gives the full variable domain: ETGVTQSPTHLIKTRGQQVTLRCSSQSGHNTVSWYQQALGQGPQFIFQYYREEENGRGNFPPRFSGLQFPNYSSELNVNALELDDSALYLCASSLRMNTEAFFGQGTRLTVV.

V and J are TRBV27 and TRBJ2-2, with D perhaps assigned TRBD1 or TRBD2 (7 bases each). Trimming left V 5 bases short and J 6 bases short, with 19 bases between. Germline loops: CDR1 MNHEY, CDR2 SMNVEV (reference sequence). There are 16 residues in the CDR3. Here the CDR3 reads CASSHAGAQGAGELFF. CDR3 coding DNA: TGTGCCAGCAGTCACGCGGGGGCTCAGGGGGCCGGGGAGCTGTTTTTT.

The genes are TRBV6-5 and TRBJ2-7; D not certain. The CDR3 sequence is 15 residues long. Trimming left V 0 bases short and J 2 bases short, with 11 bases between. CDR1 and CDR2 (germline): MNHEY, SVGAGI. This chain's CDR3 is CASSYSVGRTYEQYF. CDR3 sequence (DNA): TGTGCCAGCAGTTACTCTGTGGGCAGGACCTACGAGCAGTACTTC.

This clonotype was counted a single time. It may be a read error: a sequence one base away is much more abundant. The chain is built from TRBV6-1 and TRBJ2-6, with D perhaps matching TRBD1 (5 bases). Looked up from germline, CDR1 is MNHNS and CDR2 is SASEGT. Trimming left V 3 bases short and J 4 bases short, with 10 bases between. The CDR3 has 15 amino acids. CDR3 nucleotide sequence: TGTGCCAGCAGTGAGACAGAGGAAGGGGCCAACGTCCTGACTTTC. Protein product: CASSETEEGANVLTF.

This clonotype came up a few times. The V gene is TRBV2, the J gene TRBJ1-1; D call uncertain. Deletions cut 5 bases from V and 6 bases from J, with 13 bases between. Germline V gene sequence: CDR1 SNHLY, CDR2 FYNNEI. The CDR3 is 13 amino acids. CDR3 coding DNA: TGTGCCAGCAGTTCCCGGTGGCGGCCTGAAGCTTTCTTT. Amino acids: CASSSRWRPEAFF.

This chain uses TRBV5-5 with TRBJ1-3; 8 bases map to TRBD1. CDR1 is SGHKS and CDR2 is YYEKEE in the germline V gene (reference sequence). The CDR3 loop spans 15 amino acids. V lost 5 bases, J lost 0 bases, and 4 bases stayed unmatched. CDR3 bases: TGTGCCAGCAGAAATACAGGGGGCTCTGGAAACACCATATATTTT. It translates to CASRNTGGSGNTIYF.

This clonotype was detected ten times or more. The V gene is TRBV6-2 or TRBV6-3, the J gene TRBJ1-1; no clear D. From germline, CDR1 is MNHEY and CDR2 SVGEGT. The CDR3 runs to 12 residues. The ends were cut back, 6 bases at V and 5 bases at J, with 10 bases in the middle. CDR3 amino acids: CASRRPGTEAFF. CDR3 DNA: TGTGCCAGCAGGCGACCGGGAACTGAAGCTTTCTTT.

The chain couples TRBV29-1 to TRBJ2-1; D is unclear. This CDR3 is built from 12 residues. Germline V lookup: CDR1 SQVTM, CDR2 ANQGSEA. With 3 bases removed from V and 10 bases from J, the gap between germline ends came to 13 bases. CDR3 in amino acids: CSVDLSSREQFF. CDR3 sequence (DNA): TGCAGCGTTGATTTGTCCTCACGGGAGCAGTTCTTC.